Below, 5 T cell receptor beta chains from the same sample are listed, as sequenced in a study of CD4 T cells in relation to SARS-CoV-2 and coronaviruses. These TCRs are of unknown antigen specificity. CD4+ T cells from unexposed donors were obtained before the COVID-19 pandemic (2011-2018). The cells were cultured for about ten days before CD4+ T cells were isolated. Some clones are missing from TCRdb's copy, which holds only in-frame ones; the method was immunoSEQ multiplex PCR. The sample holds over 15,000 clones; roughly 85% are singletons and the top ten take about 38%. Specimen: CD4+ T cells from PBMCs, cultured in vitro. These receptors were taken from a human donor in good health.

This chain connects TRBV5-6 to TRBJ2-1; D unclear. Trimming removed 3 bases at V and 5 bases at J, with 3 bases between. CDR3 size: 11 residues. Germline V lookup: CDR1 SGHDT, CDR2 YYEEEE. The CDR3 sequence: CASSWDNEQFF. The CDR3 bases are TGTGCCAGCAGCTGGGACAATGAGCAGTTCTTC. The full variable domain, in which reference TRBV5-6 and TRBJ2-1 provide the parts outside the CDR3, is DAGVTQSPTHLIKTRGQQVTLRCSPKSGHDTVSWYQQALGQGPQFIFQYYEEEERQRGNFPDRFSGHQFPNYSSELNVNALLLGDSALYLCASSWDNEQFFGPGTRLTVL.

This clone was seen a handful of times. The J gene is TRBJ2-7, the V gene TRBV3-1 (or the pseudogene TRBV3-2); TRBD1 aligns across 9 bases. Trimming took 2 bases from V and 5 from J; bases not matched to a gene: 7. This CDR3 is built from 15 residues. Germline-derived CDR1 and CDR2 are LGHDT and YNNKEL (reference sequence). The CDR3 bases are TGTGCCAGCAGCCAAAGTTACAGGGGGCAAGACGAGCAGTACTTC. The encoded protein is CASSQSYRGQDEQYF.

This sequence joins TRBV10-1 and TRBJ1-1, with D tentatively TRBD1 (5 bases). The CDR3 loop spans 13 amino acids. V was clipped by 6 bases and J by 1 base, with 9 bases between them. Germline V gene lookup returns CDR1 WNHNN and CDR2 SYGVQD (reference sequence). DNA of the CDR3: TGCGCCAGCAGGGACACCCAGAACACTGAAGCTTTCTTT. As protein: CASRDTQNTEAFF.

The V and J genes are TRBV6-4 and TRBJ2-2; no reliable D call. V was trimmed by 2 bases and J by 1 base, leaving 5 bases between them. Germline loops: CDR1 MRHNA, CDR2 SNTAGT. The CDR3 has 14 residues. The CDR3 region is CASSDDWNTGELFF. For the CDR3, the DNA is TGTGCCAGCAGTGACGACTGGAACACCGGGGAGCTGTTTTTT.

The CDR3 sequence is CASSQVSTNEKLFF. CDR3 nucleotide sequence: TGCGCCAGCAGCCAAGTTTCAACTAATGAAAAACTGTTTTTT. The chain is built from TRBV4-1 and TRBJ1-4, with D uncertain. Germline V gene sequence: CDR1 MGHRA, CDR2 YSYEKL. The CDR3 consists of 14 residues. V was shortened by 1 base and J by 0 bases, with 3 bases between the two germline ends.